This T cell receptor (beta chain) is drawn from a study of T cells after posttransplantation cyclophosphamide. Cyclophosphamide on days +3 and +4 followed busulfan-fludarabine conditioning and a marrow graft. Study-level results: Recipient CMV seropositivity and CMV reactivation strongly tracked TRB clonality. Blood and skin or GI T cell repertoires showed limited TRB overlap.

Some clones are missing from TCRdb's copy, which holds only in-frame ones; the method was immunoSEQ multiplex PCR. Recorded here are about 10,000 clones, none singletons. This clone was seen repeatedly, ten times or more. Its antigen is unidentified. This CDR3 contains 14 residues. V was shortened by 4 bases and J by 5 bases, with 15 bases between the two germline ends. CDR1 is SGHKS, CDR2 YYEKEE, per germline (reference sequence). Sequencing used PBMCs, obtained after allogeneic stem cell transplant with posttransplant cyclophosphamide. The source of this sequence is a female patient in her forties who received an allogeneic stem cell transplant from a related donor, was CMV-positive, and had no GVHD. T cells may partly derive from the graft donor. The rearrangement joins TRBV5-5 to TRBJ1-1; possibly TRBD1 for D (5 bases). The CDR3 DNA reads as TGTGCCAGCAGCATGTCGGGGGGGAGTACTGAAGCTTTCTTT. This sequence encodes CASSMSGGSTEAFF.